This T cell receptor (beta chain) was recovered during a study of blood T cells in healthy people across ages. The wider study: The capture of about one barcoded beta molecule per two T cells was achieved by template switching.

A second roughly 6 to 12 cycle PCR used barcoded and J-beta primers. TCRdb re-called the 5' RACE reads with MiXCR, one entry per CDR3 protein. The table lists approximately 730,000 distinct CDR3 sequences, about 40% of them singletons. For this clonotype: The antigen is unknown. Given a much more abundant clone one base away, this may be a read error.

The CDR3 has 16 amino acids. Germline lookup yields CDR1 LGHNA and CDR2 YNFKEQ. Those donating, healthy Caucasian individuals from Russia, were aged about 6 to 95. General study findings and limits: Significant beta diversity loss was already apparent by age 40, declining roughly linearly. PBMCs that were unsorted prevented a conclusive naive versus antigen-experienced comparison.

The clonotype was recovered from a woman aged 55 to 70 in good health. This chain uses TRBV4-2 with TRBJ2-1; 9 nucleotides line up with TRBD2. With the DNA end fitting TRBJ2-7 better, the J assignment may be wrong. The sample was blood. CDR3: CASSPQPSGTYNEQYF. For the CDR3, the DNA is TGTGCCAGCAGCCCCCAACCTAGCGGGACGTACAATGAGCAGTACTTC.